Presented here are 28 T cell receptor beta chains from one specimen sequenced in a study of blood T cell repertoires in COVID-19. Sequencing was performed with immunoSEQ multiplex PCR; in TCRdb, only in-frame clones are kept and a portion is missing. The sample holds around 170,000 clones, 90% seen once. Sequencing input: peripheral blood. Receptors originate from a man aged 45-60 years with acute or convalescent COVID-19.

The chain recombines TRBV2 with TRBJ2-7, with D unresolved. V lost 5 bases, J lost 0 bases, and 14 bases lay in between. The CDR3 runs to 15 residues. Germline CDR1 SNHLY, CDR2 FYNNEI. CDR3 region: CASSPTLPSSYEQYF. The CDR3 DNA reads TGTGCCAGCAGTCCGACACTCCCGAGCTCCTACGAGCAGTACTTC.

The chain joins TRBV7-8 to TRBJ1-5; D not resolved. Per the germline V gene, CDR1 is SGHVS and CDR2 is FQNEAQ. The V gene lost 2 bases and the J gene lost 3 bases, with 11 bases spanning the gap. This CDR3 spans 15 amino acids. CDR3 sequence: CASSLQRVPNQPQHF. DNA for the CDR3: TGTGCCAGCAGCTTACAGAGGGTACCCAATCAGCCCCAGCATTTT.

The J gene is TRBJ2-1, the V gene TRBV6-5; no reliable D call. V was shortened by 8 bases and J by 0 bases, with 14 bases between the two germline ends. Germline CDR1 and CDR2: MNHEY and SVGAGI. The CDR3 has 15 residues. The CDR3 bases are TGTGCCAGCCCTGGGCTGGAACCCTCCTACAATGAGCAGTTCTTC. Its translation is CASPGLEPSYNEQFF.

The chain recombines TRBV5-4 with TRBJ2-3; 10 bases are a match to TRBD2. CDR1 and CDR2 from the germline V gene are SGHNT and YYREEE (reference sequence). The CDR3 has 13 residues. J gave up 9 bases and V 2 bases, and 3 bases lay outside the gene matches. The CDR3: CASSFLAGVTQYF. In DNA form, the CDR3 reads TGTGCCAGCAGCTTCCTAGCGGGGGTAACGCAGTATTTT.

V usage is TRBV7-3 and J usage is TRBJ2-2; 8 nucleotides match TRBD1. CDR1 is SGHTA and CDR2 is FQGTGA in the germline V gene. The V and J ends lost 4 bases and 6 bases, in that order; junction bases with no gene match: 7. The CDR3 runs to 15 residues. The CDR3 is CASSSGQGPPGELFF. As DNA, the CDR3 is TGTGCCAGCAGCTCCGGACAGGGACCTCCCGGGGAGCTGTTTTTT.

V is TRBV19 and J is TRBJ1-4, with D possibly being TRBD1 (5 bases). CDR1 is LNHDA, CDR2 SQIVND, per germline (reference sequence). The CDR3 is made up of 14 amino acids. Trimming stripped 6 bases from V and 2 bases from J, with 10 bases between. CDR3 in amino acids: CASRGGATNEKLFF. The CDR3 bases are TGTGCCAGTAGGGGCGGGGCGACTAATGAAAAACTGTTTTTT.

The rearrangement uses TRBV29-1 and TRBJ2-7; D is possibly TRBD2 (6 bases). Germline values: CDR1 SQVTM, CDR2 ANQGSEA. V dropped 6 bases and J dropped 0 bases, with 18 bases sitting between them. This CDR3 region has 15 residues. The CDR3 DNA follows: TGCAGCGTCGCCGGGACTCCAAAAAGCTCCTACGAGCAGTACTTC. It encodes CSVAGTPKSSYEQYF.

The gene calls are TRBV7-2 and TRBJ2-3; weak D call: TRBD2 (6 bases). The CDR3 is made up of 15 amino acids. Germline V CDR1 and CDR2: SGHTA, FQGNSA. The V and J ends lost 5 bases and 0 bases respectively, with 12 bases between them. CDR3 sequence (DNA): TGTGCCAGCAGCCCCCGGGACTGGAGCACAGATACGCAGTATTTT. This encodes CASSPRDWSTDTQYF.

This clone has a handful of counts. The gene calls are TRBV30 and TRBJ2-6; no firm D call. Trimming left V 4 bases short and J 2 bases short, with 9 bases between. Germline V CDR1 and CDR2: GTSNPN, SVGIG (reference sequence). This CDR3 is built from 14 residues. CDR3 DNA sequence: TGTGCCTGGAACTCTGGGCCTGGGGCCAACGTCCTGACTTTC. This codes for CAWNSGPGANVLTF.

V and J are TRBV18 and TRBJ1-2; TRBD1 agrees at 7 bases. V trimming: 4 bases; J trimming: 1 base; junction bases outside the gene matches: 6. The CDR3 totals 15 residues. Germline CDR1 is KGHSH and CDR2 is LQKENI. In nucleotides, the CDR3 is TGTGCCAGCTCACGGGGACAGATCGGTAACTATGGCTACACCTTC. Residues: CASSRGQIGNYGYTF. Using reference TRBV18 and TRBJ1-2 for the parts outside the CDR3, the full variable domain is NAGVMQNPRHLVRRRGQEARLRCSPMKGHSHVYWYRQLPEEGLKFMVYLQKENIIDESGMPKERFSAEFPKEGPSILRIQQVVRGDSAAYFCASSRGQIGNYGYTFGSGTRLTVV.

V is TRBV12-3 or TRBV12-4 and J is TRBJ2-7; tentatively, D is TRBD1 (6 bases). CDR3 length equals 12 residues. The V end lost 6 bases, the J end lost 3 bases, and 9 bases lay between the germline ends. The CDR3: CASSMDSYEQYF. The CDR3 nucleotides read TGTGCCAGCAGCATGGACAGCTACGAGCAGTACTTC.

The rearrangement uses TRBV12-3 or TRBV12-4 and TRBJ1-2; no reliable D call. The CDR3 consists of 10 residues. The V gene lost 3 bases and the J gene lost 8 bases, with 4 bases spanning the gap. CDR3 in amino acids: CASSLRGYTF. The CDR3, as DNA: TGTGCCAGCAGTTTGAGAGGCTACACCTTC.

V gene TRBV7-2 combines with J gene TRBJ1-2, with 10 positions matching TRBD1. The CDR3 is 14 amino acids. The ends lost 5 bases at V and 7 bases at J; junction bases unmatched: 7. Germline CDR1 SGHTA, CDR2 FQGNSA. The DNA of the CDR3 is TGTGCCAGCAGCACAAGACAGGGGGCAAGTGGCTACACCTTC. Translation gives CASSTRQGASGYTF.

CDR3 coding DNA: TGTGCCAGCAGTTCTGGCGGGATTGATACGCAGTATTTT. Protein: CASSSGGIDTQYF. The J gene is TRBJ2-3, the V gene TRBV27, with D tentatively TRBD2 (6 bases). This CDR3 is 13 amino acids long. The germline V gene encodes CDR1 MNHEY and CDR2 SMNVEV (reference sequence). Trimming pared 4 bases from V and 6 bases from J, leaving 11 bases between.

There are a few counts of this clone. This rearrangement joins TRBV4-3 to TRBJ1-6; D is undetermined. The CDR3 is made up of 17 amino acids. The germline V gene has CDR1 LGHNA and CDR2 YSLEER. The V and J ends lost 0 bases and 0 bases respectively, with 9 bases between them. This CDR3 is CASSQDVASSYNSPLHF. The DNA of the CDR3 is TGCGCCAGCAGCCAAGATGTCGCTAGCTCCTATAATTCACCCCTCCACTTT.

Notes on this clone: The conserved phenylalanine or tryptophan normally closing the CDR3 is absent here, so this likely arose from a read error. Because the CDR3's place on the DNA is in doubt, the DNA is left out and the CDR3 is given as listed by TCRdb. V gene TRBV24-1 combines with J gene TRBJ1-2; the D call of TRBD1 is as the table states it, not checked on the DNA. The CDR3 adds up to 10 amino acids, both ends counted. Germline CDR1 reads KGHDR; CDR2 reads SFDVKD. CDR3 sequence: CATSLLRQGL.

V usage is TRBV12-5 and J usage is TRBJ2-7, with 10 bases that match TRBD1. CDR1 and CDR2 from the germline V gene are LGHNT and FRNRAP. After removal of 1 base from V and 2 bases from J, the junction contained 5 bases not matched to a gene. This CDR3 contains 16 residues. CDR3 nucleotides: TGTGCTAGTGGTTTGGCCCTGGGACAGGGGCCCTACGAGCAGTACTTC. It codes for CASGLALGQGPYEQYF.

The gene calls are TRBV28 and TRBJ2-2; perhaps TRBD2 as D (5 bases). V dropped 4 bases and J dropped 4 bases, with 10 bases sitting between them. The germline CDR1 and CDR2 sequences are MDHEN and SYDVKM. The CDR3 sequence is 14 residues long. CDR3 protein: CASSWISVTGELFF. CDR3 coding DNA: TGTGCCAGCAGTTGGATTAGCGTCACCGGGGAGCTGTTTTTT.

This clone has a handful of counts. This rearrangement joins TRBV18 to TRBJ2-7, with D perhaps matching TRBD2 (6 bases). V dropped 3 bases and J dropped 6 bases, with 12 bases sitting between them. The CDR3 loop spans 13 amino acids. Germline CDR1 reads KGHSH; CDR2 reads LQKENI. The CDR3 sequence is CASSPSREVEQYV. The CDR3 DNA is TGTGCCAGCTCACCTTCGAGGGAGGTCGAGCAGTACGTC.

The gene calls are TRBV28 and TRBJ2-1; 14 positions agree with TRBD2. The J segment lost 4 bases and the V segment lost 4 bases, leaving 6 bases of the junction unmatched. The germline CDR1 and CDR2 sequences are MDHEN and SYDVKM. CDR3 length: 17 residues. The CDR3 sequence: CASSSRLAGGQYNEQFF. Written as DNA, the CDR3 is TGTGCCAGCAGTTCCCGACTAGCGGGAGGGCAATACAATGAGCAGTTCTTC.

The chain is built from TRBV28 and TRBJ2-7; 10 positions match TRBD1. This CDR3 region has 16 residues. CDR1 MDHEN and CDR2 SYDVKM come from the germline V gene. V lost 7 bases, J lost 0 bases, and 9 bases stayed unmatched. The CDR3 coding sequence is TGTGCCAGCAACCCCCCGGGACAGGGGACCTCCTACGAGCAGTACTTC. The encoded protein is CASNPPGQGTSYEQYF.

The rearrangement links TRBV6-6 to TRBJ1-1; a weak D match, TRBD1 (5 bases). This CDR3 contains 13 residues. The V gene's germline CDR1 is MNHNY and CDR2 SVGAGI (reference sequence). The V and J ends lost 2 bases and 8 bases respectively, with 12 bases between them. The CDR3 sequence is CASSYGAGGEAFF. The DNA for the CDR3 is TGTGCCAGCAGTTACGGGGCAGGTGGGGAAGCTTTCTTT.

V usage is TRBV3-1 (or the pseudogene TRBV3-2) and J usage is TRBJ2-5; TRBD2 matches 7 bases. Unmatched junction bases numbered 10, after V lost 1 base and J lost 2 bases. The germline gives CDR1 LGHDT, CDR2 YNNKEL (reference sequence). The CDR3 runs to 17 residues. The CDR3 sequence: CASSQALGRARQETQYF. CDR3 nucleotides: TGTGCCAGCAGCCAAGCCCTAGGGAGGGCTAGACAAGAGACCCAGTACTTC.

The chain links TRBV28 to TRBJ2-5, with no clear D. From germline, CDR1 is MDHEN and CDR2 SYDVKM. V lost 2 bases and J lost 2, with 6 bases in between. This CDR3 is 13 amino acids long. CDR3 in amino acids: CASSLINQETQYF. The CDR3 coding sequence is TGTGCCAGCAGTTTAATTAATCAAGAGACCCAGTACTTC. The full variable domain, completed using reference TRBV28 and TRBJ2-5, is DVKVTQSSRYLVKRTGEKVFLECVQDMDHENMFWYRQDPGLGLRLIYFSYDVKMKEKGDIPEGYSVSREKKERFSLILESASTNQTSMYLCASSLINQETQYFGPGTRLLVL.

This clone turned up a few times. The chain links TRBV6-5 to TRBJ1-1, with 8 bases matching TRBD1. This CDR3 has 14 residues. V lost 8 bases, J lost 1 base, and 6 bases stayed unmatched. Looked up from germline, CDR1 is MNHEY and CDR2 is SVGAGI. The DNA for the CDR3 is TGTGCCAGCGCATACGGGACAGGGAACACTGAAGCTTTCTTT. Protein product: CASAYGTGNTEAFF.

V and J are TRBV7-3 and TRBJ2-2; the D is unclear. The germline V and J ends were trimmed by 1 base and 6 bases, with 6 bases remaining between them. This CDR3 is 13 amino acids long. Germline V gives CDR1 SGHTA, CDR2 FQGTGA. In DNA form, the CDR3 reads TGTGCCAGCAGCTTAATAGGAGCCGGGGAGCTGTTTTTT. It translates to CASSLIGAGELFF.

This rearrangement joins TRBV11-2 to TRBJ1-6; TRBD1 is a possible D gene (5 bases). Germline CDR1 reads SGHAT; CDR2 reads FQNNGV. The CDR3 sequence is 14 residues long. Trimming pared 2 bases from V and 3 bases from J, leaving 5 bases between. CDR3 sequence: CASSLQGYNSPLHF. CDR3 nucleotides: TGTGCCAGCAGCTTACAGGGCTATAATTCACCCCTCCACTTT. The variable domain in full, completed from reference TRBV11-2 and TRBJ1-6, reads EAGVAQSPRYKIIEKRQSVAFWCNPISGHATLYWYQQILGQGPKLLIQFQNNGVVDDSQLPKDRFSAERLKGVDSTLKIQPAKLEDSAVYLCASSLQGYNSPLHFGNGTRLTVT.

This clone has a single count. V is TRBV28 and J is TRBJ1-2, with 8 bases identical to TRBD1. Germline CDR1 reads MDHEN; CDR2 reads SYDVKM. After removal of 10 bases from V and 4 bases from J, the junction contained 14 bases not matched to a gene. This CDR3 region has 15 residues. CDR3 region: CAILRGTGVGYGYTF. In nucleotides, the CDR3 is TGTGCCATCCTCCGGGGGACAGGTGTTGGCTATGGCTACACCTTC.